This TCR beta chain comes out of a study of blood T cell repertoires in COVID-19. Study details: From the United States, Italy and Spain came samples of acute and convalescent COVID-19. T cells, B-cell-depleted T cells, or PBMCs supplied cDNA or gDNA.

How the authors handled the data: Researchers report that nucleated cell counts were estimated from reference gene primer amplification. Sequencing was performed with immunoSEQ multiplex PCR; in TCRdb, only in-frame clones are kept and a portion is missing. That table gives V, J and clone size, and the DNA gave D and trimming. The top ten clones hold approximately 4.9% of a sample with hundreds of thousands of clones, 82% of them seen once. This clone has only one observation. V lost 1 base and J lost 8, with 15 bases in between. The CDR3 length is 15 residues. Germline V gene lookup returns CDR1 SGHDT and CDR2 YYEEEE.

The chain couples TRBV5-6 to TRBJ2-2; TRBD1 is a possible D gene (5 bases). This clonotype originated in a woman aged 80 or over with active or convalescent COVID-19. The source material was peripheral blood. As DNA, the CDR3 is TGTGCCAGCAGCTTGAATAGCAGGGATTTTGGGGAGCTGTTTTTT. Amino acids: CASSLNSRDFGELFF.